The 9 T cell receptor beta chains reported below all come from one sample, sequenced in a study of T cell repertoires in cytomegalovirus infection. TCRdb passed the reads through MiXCR, listing each CDR3 protein once. This table has roughly 720,000 distinct CDR3 sequences, 35% to 45% appearing once. The specimen sequenced was PBMCs. The source of these receptors is a human donor in good health (CMV status not recorded). Some clones in this sample may be carry-over from other donors' samples.

The chain has TRBV4-1 and TRBJ1-5; 7 bases fit TRBD1. Germline CDR1 MGHRA, CDR2 YSYEKL. V lost 2 bases, J lost 8 bases, and 6 bases stayed unmatched. The CDR3 is made up of 14 amino acids. CDR3 loop: CASSQPRQGEPQHF. CDR3 DNA sequence: TGCGCCAGCAGCCAACCCAGACAGGGCGAGCCCCAGCATTTT.

The chain combines TRBV6-1 with TRBJ1-2; possible D gene TRBD1, 5 bases. Trimming stripped 3 bases from V and 9 bases from J, with 11 bases between. The CDR3 extends over 12 amino acids. Germline CDR1 MNHNS, CDR2 SASEGT. The CDR3 protein is CASSEGPRSYTF. The CDR3 nucleotides are TGTGCCAGCAGTGAGGGGCCGCGGAGCTACACCTTC.

This clonotype was observed a few times. The J gene is TRBJ2-7, the V gene TRBV28; possibly TRBD1 for D (5 bases). The CDR3 is 16 amino acids. V dropped 2 bases and J dropped 2 bases, with 16 bases sitting between them. Germline V gene sequence: CDR1 MDHEN, CDR2 SYDVKM. CDR3 nucleotide sequence: TGTGCCAGCAGTTTAAGGCAGACAGAGGCTCCCTACGAGCAGTACTTC. Amino acid sequence: CASSLRQTEAPYEQYF.

The genes are TRBV28 and TRBJ2-3, with TRBD1 matching over 7 bases. Germline CDR1 and CDR2: MDHEN and SYDVKM. The CDR3 totals 14 residues. V lost 4 bases, J lost 4 bases, and 5 bases stayed unmatched. DNA of the CDR3: TGTGCCAGCAGTTCGAGACAGGGTTCAGATACGCAGTATTTT. This encodes CASSSRQGSDTQYF. The full variable domain, its missing parts supplied by reference TRBV28 and TRBJ2-3, is DVKVTQSSRYLVKRTGEKVFLECVQDMDHENMFWYRQDPGLGLRLIYFSYDVKMKEKGDIPEGYSVSREKKERFSLILESASTNQTSMYLCASSSRQGSDTQYFGPGTRLTVL.

V gene TRBV12-3 or TRBV12-4 combines with J gene TRBJ1-5, with D unresolved. V was shortened by 6 bases and J by 5 bases, with 8 bases between the two germline ends. This CDR3 spans 12 amino acids. The CDR3 DNA follows: TGTGCCAGCAGGTCCCAATATCAGCCCCAGCATTTT. Translating it yields CASRSQYQPQHF.

Comment on this clonotype: A much larger clone lies a single base off, so this may be a read error. The genes are TRBV7-8 and TRBJ2-1; a weak D match, TRBD2 (6 bases). Germline V gene sequence: CDR1 SGHVS, CDR2 FQNEAQ. This CDR3 has 12 residues. Here the CDR3 reads CASSLSGEVQLF. The CDR3 DNA reads as TGTGCCAGCAGCTTATCGGGGGAGGTACAGTTATTC.

The chain has TRBV5-1 and TRBJ2-4, with 7 bases lining up with TRBD2. The CDR3 consists of 18 residues. V gave up 3 bases and J gave up 1 base; unmatched junction bases: 13. CDR1 is SGHRS, CDR2 YFSETQ, per germline. In DNA, the CDR3 is TGCGCCAGCAGCTCCCAAGGCGGGAGTACGGCGGCCAAAAACATTCAGTACTTC. Its translation is CASSSQGGSTAAKNIQYF.

In this sample, this clonotype turned up many times. This sequence joins TRBV7-6 and TRBJ1-2, with D maybe TRBD1 (6 bases). In germline, CDR1 is SGHVS, CDR2 FNYEAQ. The V and J ends lost 5 bases and 4 bases respectively, with 17 bases between them. This CDR3 is built from 15 residues. The CDR3 DNA reads as TGTGCCAGCAGCCTTGGGGCAGGGGCAGGCTATGGCTACACCTTC. Its translation: CASSLGAGAGYGYTF.

This clonotype was detected only a few times. The chain is built from TRBV20-1 and TRBJ1-5, with D hard to call. The CDR3 runs to 12 residues. Per the germline V gene, CDR1 is DFQATT and CDR2 is SNEGSKA (reference sequence). V gave up 6 bases and J gave up 4 bases, with 10 bases separating them. The CDR3 region is CSAPDGNQPQHF. The CDR3 nucleotides are TGCAGTGCCCCAGACGGGAATCAGCCCCAGCATTTT.